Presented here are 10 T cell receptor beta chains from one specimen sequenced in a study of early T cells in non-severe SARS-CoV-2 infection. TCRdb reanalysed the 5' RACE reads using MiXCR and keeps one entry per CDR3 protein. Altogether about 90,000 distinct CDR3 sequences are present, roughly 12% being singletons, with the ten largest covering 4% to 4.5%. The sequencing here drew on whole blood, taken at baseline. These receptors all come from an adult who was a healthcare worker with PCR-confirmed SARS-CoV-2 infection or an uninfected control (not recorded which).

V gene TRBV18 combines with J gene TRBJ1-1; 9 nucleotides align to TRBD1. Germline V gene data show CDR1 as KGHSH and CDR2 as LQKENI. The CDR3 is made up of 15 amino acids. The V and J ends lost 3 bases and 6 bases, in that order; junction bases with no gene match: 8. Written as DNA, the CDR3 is TGTGCCAGCTCACCGGGACAGGGAAAATTCGCTGAAGCTTTCTTT. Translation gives CASSPGQGKFAEAFF.

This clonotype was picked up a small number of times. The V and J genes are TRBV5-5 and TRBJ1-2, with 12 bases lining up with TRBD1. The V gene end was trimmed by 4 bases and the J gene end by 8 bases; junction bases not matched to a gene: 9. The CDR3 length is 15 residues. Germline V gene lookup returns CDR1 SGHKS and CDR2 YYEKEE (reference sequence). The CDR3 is CASSALGQGATGYTF. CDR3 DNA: TGTGCCAGCAGCGCGTTGGGACAGGGGGCGACCGGCTACACCTTC. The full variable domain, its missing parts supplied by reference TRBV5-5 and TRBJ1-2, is DAGVTQSPTHLIKTRGQQVTLRCSPISGHKSVSWYQQVLGQGPQFIFQYYEKEERGRGNFPDRFSARQFPNYSSELNVNALLLGDSALYLCASSALGQGATGYTFGSGTRLTVV.

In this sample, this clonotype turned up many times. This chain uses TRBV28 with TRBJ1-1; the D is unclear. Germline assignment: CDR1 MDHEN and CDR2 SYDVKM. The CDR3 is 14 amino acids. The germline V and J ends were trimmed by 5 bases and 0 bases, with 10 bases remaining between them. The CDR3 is CASSPHTMNTEAFF. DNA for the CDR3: TGTGCCAGCAGTCCCCATACAATGAACACTGAAGCTTTCTTT.

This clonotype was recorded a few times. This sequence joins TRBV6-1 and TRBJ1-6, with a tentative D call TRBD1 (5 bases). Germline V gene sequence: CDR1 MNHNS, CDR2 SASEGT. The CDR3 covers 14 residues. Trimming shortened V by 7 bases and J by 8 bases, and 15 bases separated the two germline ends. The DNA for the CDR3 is TGTGCCAGCATTCCGGGACCCGGGTATTCACCCCTCCACTTT. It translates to CASIPGPGYSPLHF.

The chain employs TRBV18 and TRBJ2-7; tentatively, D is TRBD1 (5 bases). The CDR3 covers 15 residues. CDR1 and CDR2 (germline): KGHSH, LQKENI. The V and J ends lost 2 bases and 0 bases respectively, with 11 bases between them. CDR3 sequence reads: CASSPEGALSYEQYF. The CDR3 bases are TGTGCCAGCTCACCAGAAGGGGCGCTCTCCTACGAGCAGTACTTC. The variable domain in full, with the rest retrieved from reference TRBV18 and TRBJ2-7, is NAGVMQNPRHLVRRRGQEARLRCSPMKGHSHVYWYRQLPEEGLKFMVYLQKENIIDESGMPKERFSAEFPKEGPSILRIQQVVRGDSAAYFCASSPEGALSYEQYFGPGTRLTVT.

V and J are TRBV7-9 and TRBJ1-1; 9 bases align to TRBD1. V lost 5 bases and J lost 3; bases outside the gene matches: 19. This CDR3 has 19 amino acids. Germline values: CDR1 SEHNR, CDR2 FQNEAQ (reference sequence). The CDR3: CASSQTLHRGRVSDTEAFF. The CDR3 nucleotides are TGTGCCAGCAGCCAAACGCTACACAGGGGGCGCGTAAGTGACACTGAAGCTTTCTTT.

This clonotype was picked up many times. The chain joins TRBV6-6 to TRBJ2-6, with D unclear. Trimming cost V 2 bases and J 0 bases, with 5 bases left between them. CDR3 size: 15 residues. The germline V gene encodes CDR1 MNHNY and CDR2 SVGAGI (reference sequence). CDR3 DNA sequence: TGTGCCAGCAGTTACGTAGCCTCTGGGGCCAACGTCCTGACTTTC. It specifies CASSYVASGANVLTF.

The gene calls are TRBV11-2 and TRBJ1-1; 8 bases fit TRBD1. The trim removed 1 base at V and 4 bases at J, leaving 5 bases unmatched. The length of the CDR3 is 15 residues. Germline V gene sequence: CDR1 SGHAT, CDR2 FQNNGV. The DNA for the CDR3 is TGTGCCAGCAGCTTAGTTCAGGGGGCTGGCACTGAAGCTTTCTTT. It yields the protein CASSLVQGAGTEAFF.

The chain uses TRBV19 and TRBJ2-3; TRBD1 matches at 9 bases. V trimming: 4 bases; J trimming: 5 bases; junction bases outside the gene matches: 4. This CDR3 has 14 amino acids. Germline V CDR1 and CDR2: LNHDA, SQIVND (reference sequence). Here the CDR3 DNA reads TGTGCCAGTAGTAGAACAGGGGGCAAAGATACGCAGTATTTT. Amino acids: CASSRTGGKDTQYF.

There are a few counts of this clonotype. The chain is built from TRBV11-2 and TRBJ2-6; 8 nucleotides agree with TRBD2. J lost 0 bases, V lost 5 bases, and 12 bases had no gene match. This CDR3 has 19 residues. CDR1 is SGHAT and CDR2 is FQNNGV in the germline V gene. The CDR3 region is CASSRLPLAASSGANVLTF. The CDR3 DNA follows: TGTGCCAGCAGCCGCCTCCCACTAGCGGCGAGCTCTGGGGCCAACGTCCTGACTTTC. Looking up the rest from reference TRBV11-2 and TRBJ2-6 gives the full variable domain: EAGVAQSPRYKIIEKRQSVAFWCNPISGHATLYWYQQILGQGPKLLIQFQNNGVVDDSQLPKDRFSAERLKGVDSTLKIQPAKLEDSAVYLCASSRLPLAASSGANVLTFGAGSRLTVL.